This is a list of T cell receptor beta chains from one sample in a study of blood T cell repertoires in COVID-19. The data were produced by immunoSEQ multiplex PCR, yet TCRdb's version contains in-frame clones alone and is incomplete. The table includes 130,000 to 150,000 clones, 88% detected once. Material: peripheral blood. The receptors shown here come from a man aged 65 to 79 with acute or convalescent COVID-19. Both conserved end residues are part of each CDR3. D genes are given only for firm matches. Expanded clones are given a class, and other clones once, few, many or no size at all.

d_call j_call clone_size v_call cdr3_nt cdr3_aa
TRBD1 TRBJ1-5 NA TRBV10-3 TGTGCCATCAGTGCGGGACAGGGACTTTCGGGAACCCAGCATTTT CAISAGQGLSGTQHF
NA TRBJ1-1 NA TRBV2 TGTGCCAGCAACCCGGTGGAGGGGACTGAAGCTTTCTTT CASNPVEGTEAFF
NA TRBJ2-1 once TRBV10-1 TGCGCCAGCAGTGAAAGTAGGGGGTCCTACAATGAGCAGTTCTTC CASSESRGSYNEQFF
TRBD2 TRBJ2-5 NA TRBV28 TGTGCCAGCAGTTCCAGCGGGAGTTGGGAGACCCAGTACTTC CASSSSGSWETQYF
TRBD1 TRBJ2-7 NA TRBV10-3 TGTGCCAGCCGGGACAGGGAGTACGAGCAGTACTTC CASRDREYEQYF
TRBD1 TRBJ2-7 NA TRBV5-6 TGTGCCAGCAGCCTGGGACAGGGGGCAGAAGAGCAGTACTTC CASSLGQGAEEQYF
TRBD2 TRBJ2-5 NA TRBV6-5 TGTGCCAGCACAGGGAGGGGTGAAGAGACCCAGTACTTC CASTGRGEETQYF
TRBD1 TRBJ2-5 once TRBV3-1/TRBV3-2 TGTGCCAGCAGGTCCGGGACAGGGGGTGAAGAGACCCAGTACTTC CASRSGTGGEETQYF
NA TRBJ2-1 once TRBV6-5 TGTGCCAGCAGTTACTCCTGGATAGCCACTTCCAATGAGCAGTTCTTC CASSYSWIATSNEQFF
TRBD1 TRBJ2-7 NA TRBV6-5 TGTGCCAGCAGGCCTCCGGGACAGGGGTCCCACGAGCAGTACTTC CASRPPGQGSHEQYF
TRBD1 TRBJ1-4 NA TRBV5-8 TGTGCCAGCAGCTTGTATAGGGGGCAGTACGTCACTAATGAAAAACTGTTTTTT CASSLYRGQYVTNEKLFF
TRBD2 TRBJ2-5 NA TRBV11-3 TGTGCCAGCAGCTTAGAACGGTGGGGGGGACTAATTGAGACCCAGTACTTC CASSLERWGGLIETQYF
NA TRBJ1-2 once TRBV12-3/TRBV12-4 TGTGCCAGCAGTTTAGGACAGACAAGGGGCTACACCTTC CASSLGQTRGYTF
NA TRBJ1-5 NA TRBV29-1 TGCAGCGTTGCGGAGGGCTATCAGCCCCAGCATTTT CSVAEGYQPQHF
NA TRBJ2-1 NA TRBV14 TGTGCCAGCAGCCAAGAACGGGTAGCGGTTTGGGATGAGCAGTTCTTC CASSQERVAVWDEQFF
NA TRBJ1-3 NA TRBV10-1 TGCGCCAGCAGTGATAGGACGACAGCACCCCAAACTGGAAACACCATATATTTT CASSDRTTAPQTGNTIYF
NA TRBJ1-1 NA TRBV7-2 TGTGCCAGCAGCTTAGCGATCGGGAGGGGGACTGAAGCTTTCTTT CASSLAIGRGTEAFF
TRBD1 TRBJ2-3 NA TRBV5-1 TGCGCCAGCACCCTTACAGGGGGAGGCACAGATACGCAGTATTTT CASTLTGGGTDTQYF
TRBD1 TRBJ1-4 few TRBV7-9 TGTGCCAGCAGCTTGCGCCAGGGGGCCTCAGGTGAAAAACTGTTTTTT CASSLRQGASGEKLFF
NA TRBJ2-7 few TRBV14 TGTGCCAGCAGTGCATCTCCGCCCAGCTCCTACGAGCAGTACTTC CASSASPPSSYEQYF
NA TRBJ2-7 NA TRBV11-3 TGTGCCAGCAGCCTCGGACAGAACTCCTACGAGCAGTACTTC CASSLGQNSYEQYF
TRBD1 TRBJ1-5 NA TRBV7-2 TGTGCCAGCAGCTTAGGGACAGGTGATCAGCCCCAGCATTTT CASSLGTGDQPQHF
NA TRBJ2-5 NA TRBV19 TGTGCCAGTAGTGTTCAGGGTGGAGAGACCCAGTACTTC CASSVQGGETQYF
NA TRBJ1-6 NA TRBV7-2 TGTGCCAGCAACCCCGGACTAAATTCACCCCTCCACTTT CASNPGLNSPLHF
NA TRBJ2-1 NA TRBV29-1 TGCAGCGTTGAAGATCCGGGTAGTGAGCAGTTCTTC CSVEDPGSEQFF
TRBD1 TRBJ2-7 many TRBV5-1 TGCGCCAGCAGCTCGGACAGGCGGCATGGGCAGTACTTC CASSSDRRHGQYF
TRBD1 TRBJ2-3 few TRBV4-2 TGTGCCAGCAGCCCGACCGGGACAGGGGGATCCACAGATACGCAGTATTTT CASSPTGTGGSTDTQYF
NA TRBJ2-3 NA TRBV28 TGTGCCAGCAGTCGGGGGACGGCCACAGATACGCAGTATTTT CASSRGTATDTQYF
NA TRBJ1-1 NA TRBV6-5 TGTGCCAGCAGCTACGGGGGGGTAGGGACTGAAGCTTTCTTT CASSYGGVGTEAFF
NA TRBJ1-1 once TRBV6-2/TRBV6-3 TGTGCCAGCAGTTACTCCGCGGGGAACACTGAAGCTTTCTTT CASSYSAGNTEAFF
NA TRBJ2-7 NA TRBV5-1 TGCGCCAGCAGCTTGGAACCGAGACAGTCCTACGAGCAGTACTTC CASSLEPRQSYEQYF
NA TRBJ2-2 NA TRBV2 TGTGCCAGCAAACTAGCCGAGAACACCGGGGAGCTGTTTTTT CASKLAENTGELFF
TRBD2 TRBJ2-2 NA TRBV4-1 TGCGCCAGCAGCCCGGGCATAGGTAGCGGGGGAAACACCGGGGAGCTGTTTTTT CASSPGIGSGGNTGELFF
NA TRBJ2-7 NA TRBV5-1 TGCGCCAGCAGCTTGGCCGCAGGGGCCTACGAGCAGTACTTC CASSLAAGAYEQYF
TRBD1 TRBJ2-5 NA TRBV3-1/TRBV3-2 TGTGCCAGCAGCCAAGATCTCGGGACAGGGGGCGCGGAGACCCAGTACTTC CASSQDLGTGGAETQYF
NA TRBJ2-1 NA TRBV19 TGTGCCAGTAGCCTCATCCCTAGGGGTGACCTTCGCAATGAGCAGTTCTTC CASSLIPRGDLRNEQFF
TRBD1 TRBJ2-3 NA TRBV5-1 TGCGCCAGCACCTTCGGGACAGGGGAAACAGGAACGCAGTATTTT CASTFGTGETGTQYF
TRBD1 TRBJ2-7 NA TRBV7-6 TGTGCCAGCAGCTTAAACGTCGACAGGGGTTGGAGAGAGCAGTACTTC CASSLNVDRGWREQYF
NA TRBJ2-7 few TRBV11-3 TGTGCCAGCAGCTTAGCTACCACAGGGCACGAGCAGTACTTC CASSLATTGHEQYF
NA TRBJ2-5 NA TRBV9 TGTGCCAGCAGCGTAGGGTCTAGCCGCGAGACCCAGTACTTC CASSVGSSRETQYF
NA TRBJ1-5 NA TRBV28 TGTGCCAGCAGGTTTGGCAGCGAGATCAATCAGCCCCAGCATTTT CASRFGSEINQPQHF
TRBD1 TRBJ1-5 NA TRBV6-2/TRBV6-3 TGTGCCAGCAGCTTCGGACAGGGCATAAGCCAGCCCCAGCATTTT CASSFGQGISQPQHF
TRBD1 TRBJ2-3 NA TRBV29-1 TGCAGCGTTGAACGGGACAGTGGCACAGATACGCAGTATTTT CSVERDSGTDTQYF
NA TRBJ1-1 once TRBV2 TGTGCCAGCATACAACCGCGGGCAGGCCGTGAAGCTTTCTTT CASIQPRAGREAFF
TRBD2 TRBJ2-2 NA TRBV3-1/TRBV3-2 TGTGCCAGCAGGCCCCGGGGGGGAGCCACCGGGGAGCTGTTTTTT CASRPRGGATGELFF
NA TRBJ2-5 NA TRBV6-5 TGTGCCAGCAGTTACTCGGCAAAAGAGACCCAGTACTTC CASSYSAKETQYF
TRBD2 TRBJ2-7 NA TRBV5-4 TGTGCCAGCAGCTTGGATAGCGGGGGGGAGTACGAGCAGTACTTC CASSLDSGGEYEQYF
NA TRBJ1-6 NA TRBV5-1 TGCGCCAGCAGCTTGAGTACATCCGCTAATTCACCCCTCCACTTT CASSLSTSANSPLHF
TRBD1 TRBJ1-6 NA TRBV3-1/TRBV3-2 TGTGCCAGCAGCCAAGGGACAGGGATCAACTCACCCCTCCACTTT CASSQGTGINSPLHF